This TCR beta chain stems from a study of blood T cell repertoires in COVID-19 (dated by TCRdb to the early 2020s). About the study as a whole: Collaborator samples came from the United States, Italy and Spain and covered acute and convalescent phases of COVID-19. The sample metadata nearly always contained a de-identified subject ID, COVID-19 status, age in years and sex. The samples were drawn from two sources: the first 160 participants of the ongoing ImmuneRACE study, and 1,200 or so subjects contributed by 6 global collaborators. The dataset comprised deeply sampled blood TCRbeta repertoires from subjects exposed to, actively infected with, or recovered from COVID-19. The prospective study material was composed of cDNA or gDNA derived from T cells, B-cell-depleted T cells, or PBMCs. The repertoires were made available in a free public database intended to serve as a resource for research on the immune response to SARS-CoV-2. Where available, HLA class I and class II types were obtained from metadata supplied by the sample provider rather than from assay-based typing.

The immunoSEQ Assay, a bias-controlled multiplex PCR, was used to amplify TCRbeta CDR3 regions from genomic DNA. The authors' pipeline ran thus. The number of nucleated cells in each sample was estimated from the amplification of reference gene primers within the assay. To quantify the absolute abundance of each unique TCRbeta CDR3 rearrangement, sequence reads were collapsed and filtered. For each sample, productive Simpson clonality was calculated as the square root of Simpson's diversity index across productive rearrangements. Drawn from immuneACCESS, this table holds only the in-frame rearrangements with V and J called that TCRdb kept. Clones are partly lost; checked studies trace under half to an unresolved V gene and leave the rest unexplained. V, J and clone size derive from that table, while D and trimming were established from the DNA sequence. The sample records over 150,000 clones, around 82% of which are singletons. About 19% of the sample is taken by the ten largest.

Concerning this clone itself: It has no known antigen specificity. There are no base qualities to consult, and no much larger clone falls within one base.

Another Seattle source contributed samples from volunteer blood donors who had recovered from COVID-19. Each collaborating institution followed its own protocols to collect whole blood in K2EDTA tubes. For TCRbeta analysis, collaborator samples were shipped as frozen whole blood, as isolated PBMCs, or as DNA extracted from either sample type. Results and caveats for the whole study, not just this receptor: The quantity of clinical and demographic metadata differed by source and by participant and was supplied without curation.

Per the germline V gene (reference sequence), LGHDT is the CDR1 and YNNKEL is the CDR2. The germline V and J ends show losses of 5 bases and 6 bases respectively, and no gene match explains 9 bases of the junction. Measured from the cysteine to the phenylalanine, the CDR3 is 14 residues long. The entry retains the CDR3 DNA only, 42 bases that are in frame from base 1. This TCR derives from a woman aged 70-85 years who had recovered from COVID-19. The V and J segments used are TRBV3-1 (or the pseudogene TRBV3-2) and TRBJ1-1, with 7 middle bases fitting TRBD1. Sequencing used peripheral blood. The nucleotides are TGTGCCAGCAGCAGCGCCCGAGGGGGCCCTGAAGCTTTCTTT. Its protein reads: CASSSARGGPEAFF.